This TCR beta chain came from a study of beta chain features in type 1 diabetes. Study at large: No patient-donor differences in age, gender, total cells or subset yield.

The CDR3 is made up of 14 amino acids. The ends were cut back, 7 bases at V and 7 bases at J, with 16 bases in the middle. Germline V gene lookup returns CDR1 MNHEY and CDR2 SMNVEV (reference sequence). The sequenced template was cDNA made from the entire isolated RNA. The protocol was immunoSEQ multiplex PCR, while the TCRdb copy is restricted to in-frame clones and leaves out a portion. The sample carries 130,000 or so clones, roughly 10% recorded once. J is TRBJ1-4 and V is TRBV27; no reliable D call. This clonotype was sampled from a woman aged 40 to 49 in good health. Sequenced input: central memory CD4+ T cells from blood. CDR3 coding DNA: TGTGCCAGCAAACCTATCTCGGGAGCTGAAAAACTGTTTTTT. Translated, it gives CASKPISGAEKLFF.